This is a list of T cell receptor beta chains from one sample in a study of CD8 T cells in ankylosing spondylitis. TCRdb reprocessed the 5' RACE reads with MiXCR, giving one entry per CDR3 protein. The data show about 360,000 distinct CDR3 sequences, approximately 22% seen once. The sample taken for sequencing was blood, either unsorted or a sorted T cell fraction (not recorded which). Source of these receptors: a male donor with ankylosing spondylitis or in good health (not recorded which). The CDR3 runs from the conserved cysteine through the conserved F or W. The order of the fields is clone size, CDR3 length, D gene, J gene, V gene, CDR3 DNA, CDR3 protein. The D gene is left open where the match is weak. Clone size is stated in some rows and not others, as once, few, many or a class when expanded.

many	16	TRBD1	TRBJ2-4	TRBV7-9	TGTGCCAGCAGCTTAATAGGACAGGGGATCAAAAACATTCAGTACTTC	CASSLIGQGIKNIQYF
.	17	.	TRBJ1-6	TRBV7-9	TGTGCCAGCAGGCCGGAGGAGGGCACCCTCATTAATTCACCCCTCCACTTT	CASRPEEGTLINSPLHF
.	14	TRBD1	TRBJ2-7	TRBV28	TGTGCCAGCAGCGCCGGGACAGTAACCTACGAGCAGTACTTC	CASSAGTVTYEQYF
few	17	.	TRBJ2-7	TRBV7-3	TGTGCCAGCAGCTTAGAGGCAGGCGGATCGTTTCCCTACGAGCAGTACTTC	CASSLEAGGSFPYEQYF
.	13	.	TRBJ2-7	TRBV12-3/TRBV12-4	TGTGCCAGCAGTCCCATGCCCTCCTACGAGCAGTACTTC	CASSPMPSYEQYF
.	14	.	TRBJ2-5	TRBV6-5	TGTGCCAGCAGTTACTCATCCGAGCAAGAGACCCAGTACTTC	CASSYSSEQETQYF
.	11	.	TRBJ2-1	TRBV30	TGTGCTACAAACATCGGTGTTGAGCAGTTCTTC	CATNIGVEQFF
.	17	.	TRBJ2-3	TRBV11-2	TGTGCCAGCAGCTTAGATCCCGGGAGCGGTCACACAGATACGCAGTATTTT	CASSLDPGSGHTDTQYF
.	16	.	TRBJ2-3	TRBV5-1	TGCGCCAGCAGTGGGTTTGCGGGGGCTAGCACAGATACGCAGTATTTT	CASSGFAGASTDTQYF
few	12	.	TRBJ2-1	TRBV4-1	TGCGCCAGCAGCCAACCGGTCAATGAGCAGTTCTTC	CASSQPVNEQFF
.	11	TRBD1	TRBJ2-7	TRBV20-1	TGCAGTGCTCGATCAGGGGGCGAGCAGTACTTC	CSARSGGEQYF
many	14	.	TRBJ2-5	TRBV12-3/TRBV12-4	TGTGCCAGCAGCTCTGAGACCCTGGAGGAGACCCAGTACTTC	CASSSETLEETQYF
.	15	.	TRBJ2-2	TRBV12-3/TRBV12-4	TGTGCCAGCAGTACGCGACTCGGGACGACCGGGGAGCTGTTTTTT	CASSTRLGTTGELFF
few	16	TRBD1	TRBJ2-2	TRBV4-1	TGCGCCAGCAGCCAAGATACAGGGGGCTACACCGGGGAGCTGTTTTTT	CASSQDTGGYTGELFF
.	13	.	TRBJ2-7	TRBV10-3	TGTGCCATCACAGGTGACACCTCCTACGAGCAGTACTTC	CAITGDTSYEQYF
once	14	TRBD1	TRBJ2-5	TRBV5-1	TGCGCCACGCACCCGACAGGGTACCAAGAGACCCAGTACTTC	CATHPTGYQETQYF
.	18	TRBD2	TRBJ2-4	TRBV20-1	TGCAGTGCTAGTGGGGTTAGCGGGGGAATACTAGCCAAAAACATTCAGTACTTC	CSASGVSGGILAKNIQYF
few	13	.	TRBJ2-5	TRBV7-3	TGTGCCAGCAGCTCCTGGGTAGGGGAGACCCAGTACTTC	CASSSWVGETQYF
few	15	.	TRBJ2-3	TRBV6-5	TGTGCCAGCAGTTACTCGACCGCGAGCACAGATACGCAGTATTTT	CASSYSTASTDTQYF
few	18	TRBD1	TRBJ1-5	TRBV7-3	TGTGCCAGCAGCTCCGGGACAGGGGGCGAAGAGAGCAATCAGCCCCAGCATTTT	CASSSGTGGEESNQPQHF
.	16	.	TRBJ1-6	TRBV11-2	TGTGCCAGCAGCCCCATCGGCAGGGATTATAATTCACCCCTCCACTTT	CASSPIGRDYNSPLHF
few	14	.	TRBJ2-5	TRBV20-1	TGCAGTGCTAGAGATTGGACGGTCGTTGCAACCCAGTACTTC	CSARDWTVVATQYF
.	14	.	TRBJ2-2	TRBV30	TGTGCCTGGGCTCTCGCAGGTGGCGGCGGGGAGCTGTTTTTT	CAWALAGGGGELFF
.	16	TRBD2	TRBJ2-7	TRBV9	TGTGCCAGCAGCGCTTACTCTAGCGGGGGCCTGGGTGAGCAGTACTTC	CASSAYSSGGLGEQYF
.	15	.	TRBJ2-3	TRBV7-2	TGTGCCAGCAGCTTAGTCGCGGGGGCGCCGGATACGCAGTATTTT	CASSLVAGAPDTQYF
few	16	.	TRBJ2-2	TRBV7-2	TGTGCCAGCAGCTTAGTGGTCGTGCTTCACACCGGGGAGCTGTTTTTT	CASSLVVVLHTGELFF
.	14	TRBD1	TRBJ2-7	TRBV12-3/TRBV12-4	TGTGCCAGCAGTAAAAGACAGGGGGCCTACGAGCAGTACTTC	CASSKRQGAYEQYF
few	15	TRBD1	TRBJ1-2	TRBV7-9	TGTGCCAGCAGCTTAGGGACCGGGACAGACTATGGCTACACCTTC	CASSLGTGTDYGYTF
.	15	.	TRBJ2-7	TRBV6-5	TGTGCCAGCAGTTACCCGGCCAGAACAGACTACGAGCAGTACTTC	CASSYPARTDYEQYF
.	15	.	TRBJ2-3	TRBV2	TGTGCCAGCAGGCCCGGGCTGGAAAACACAGATACGCAGTATTTT	CASRPGLENTDTQYF
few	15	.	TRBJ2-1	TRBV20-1	TGCAGTGCTATTCCATTGGGGGTAACGGTTCGTGAGCAGTTCTTC	CSAIPLGVTVREQFF
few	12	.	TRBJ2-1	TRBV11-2	TGTGCCAGCAGCTTTTACCACAATGAGCAGTTCTTC	CASSFYHNEQFF
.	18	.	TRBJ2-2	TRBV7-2	TGTGCCAGCAGCTTAGCCTTCGCCCGGGGGGCTGACACCGGGGAGCTGTTTTTT	CASSLAFARGADTGELFF
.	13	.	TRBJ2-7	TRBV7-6	TGTGCCAGCAGCTCACGGGAGTCCTACGAGCAGTACTTC	CASSSRESYEQYF
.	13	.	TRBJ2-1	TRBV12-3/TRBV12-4	TGTGCCAGCAGTACTCCTCCCCCCAATGAGCAGTTCTTC	CASSTPPPNEQFF
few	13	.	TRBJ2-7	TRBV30	TGTGCCTGGAGTGTACCCATTGGGGGCGAGCAGTACTTC	CAWSVPIGGEQYF
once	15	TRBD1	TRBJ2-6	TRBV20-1	TGCAGTGCTGAGGGACAGTTCTCTGGGGCCAACGTCCTGACTTTC	CSAEGQFSGANVLTF
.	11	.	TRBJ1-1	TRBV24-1	TGTGCCACCAGTTTTGGTACTGAAGCTTTCTTT	CATSFGTEAFF
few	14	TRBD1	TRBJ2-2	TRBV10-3	TGTGCCATCAGTGCCGGACAGGCCACCGGGGAGCTGTTTTTT	CAISAGQATGELFF
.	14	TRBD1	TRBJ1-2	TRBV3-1	TGTGCCAGCAGCCAGACAGGGAGTTACTATGGCTACACCTTC	CASSQTGSYYGYTF
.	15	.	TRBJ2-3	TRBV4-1	TGCGCCAGCAGCCCATGGGCGGGGCACACAGATACGCAGTATTTT	CASSPWAGHTDTQYF
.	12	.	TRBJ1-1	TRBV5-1	TGCGCCAGCAGCTTGGCGGGGGATTTGGCTTTCTTT	CASSLAGDLAFF
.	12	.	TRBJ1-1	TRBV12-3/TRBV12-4	TGTGCCAGCCGCTCACCGAACACTGAAGCTTTCTTT	CASRSPNTEAFF
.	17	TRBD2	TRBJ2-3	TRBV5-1	TGCGCCAGCAGCTTGAATGCAGCGGGGGGTTTCACAGATACGCAGTATTTT	CASSLNAAGGFTDTQYF
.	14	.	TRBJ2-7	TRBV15	TGTGCCACCAGCAGCCGGACAGAGACCTACGAGCAGTACTTC	CATSSRTETYEQYF
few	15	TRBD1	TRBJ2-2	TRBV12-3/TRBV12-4	TGTGCCAGCACCCCATTAACAGGGGTAACCGGGGAGCTGTTTTTT	CASTPLTGVTGELFF
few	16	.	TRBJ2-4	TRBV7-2	TGTGCCAGCACGCCCTCCGGCCTTCTAGCCAAAAACATTCAGTACTTC	CASTPSGLLAKNIQYF
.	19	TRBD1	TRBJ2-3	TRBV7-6	TGTGCCAGCAGCTTAGAGGTACAGGGGGGAAACCTCCCCACAGATACGCAGTATTTT	CASSLEVQGGNLPTDTQYF
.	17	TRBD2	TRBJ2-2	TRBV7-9	TGTGCCAGCAGCCCCCTGGGGGAGAGCGGGGGCACCGGGGAGCTGTTTTTT	CASSPLGESGGTGELFF
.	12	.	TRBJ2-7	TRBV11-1	TGTGCCAGCAGCTGGGGTATCTACGAGCAGTACTTC	CASSWGIYEQYF
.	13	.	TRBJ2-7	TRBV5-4	TGTGCCAGCAGCGATCCGGGTACAAGGGAGCAGTACTTC	CASSDPGTREQYF
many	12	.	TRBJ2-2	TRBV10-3	TGTGCCATCAGTGATTATACCGGGGAGCTGTTTTTT	CAISDYTGELFF
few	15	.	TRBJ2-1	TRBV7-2	TGTGCCACCCAACGAGCGGATCCCCTTTTGGATGAGCAGTTCTTC	CATQRADPLLDEQFF
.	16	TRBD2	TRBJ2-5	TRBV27	TGTGCCAGCAGTCCGAGCGGGGTGAGGTTGCCAGAGACCCAGTACTTC	CASSPSGVRLPETQYF